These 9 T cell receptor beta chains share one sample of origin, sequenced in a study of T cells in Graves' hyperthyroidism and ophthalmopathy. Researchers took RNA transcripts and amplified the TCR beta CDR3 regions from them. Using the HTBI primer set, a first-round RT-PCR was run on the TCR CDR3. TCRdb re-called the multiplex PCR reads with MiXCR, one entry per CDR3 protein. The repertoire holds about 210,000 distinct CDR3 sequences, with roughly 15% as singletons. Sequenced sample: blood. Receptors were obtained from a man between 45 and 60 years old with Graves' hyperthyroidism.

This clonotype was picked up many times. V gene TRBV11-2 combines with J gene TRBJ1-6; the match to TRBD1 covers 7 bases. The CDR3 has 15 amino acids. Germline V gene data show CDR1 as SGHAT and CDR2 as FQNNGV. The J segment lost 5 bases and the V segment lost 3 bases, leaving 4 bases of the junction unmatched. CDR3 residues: CASSFTGTDNSPLHF. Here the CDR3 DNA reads TGTGCCAGCAGCTTCACGGGGACAGATAATTCACCCCTCCACTTT.

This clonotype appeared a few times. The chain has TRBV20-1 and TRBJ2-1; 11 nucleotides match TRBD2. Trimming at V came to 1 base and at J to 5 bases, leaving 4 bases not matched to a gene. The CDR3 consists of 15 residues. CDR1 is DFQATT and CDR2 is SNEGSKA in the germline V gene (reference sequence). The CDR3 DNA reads TGCAGTGCTAGAGTCGGACTAGCGGGTAACAATGAGCAGTTCTTC. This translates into CSARVGLAGNNEQFF.

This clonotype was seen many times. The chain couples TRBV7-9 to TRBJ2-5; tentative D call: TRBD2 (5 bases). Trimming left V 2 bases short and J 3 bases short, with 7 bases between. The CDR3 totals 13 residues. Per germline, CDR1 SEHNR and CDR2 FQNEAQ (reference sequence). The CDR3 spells CASSLKGEETQYF. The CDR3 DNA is TGTGCCAGCAGCTTAAAGGGAGAAGAGACCCAGTACTTC. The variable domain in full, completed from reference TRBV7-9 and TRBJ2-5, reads DTGVSQNPRHKITKRGQNVTFRCDPISEHNRLYWYRQTLGQGPEFLTYFQNEAQLEKSRLLSDRFSAERPKGSFSTLEIQRTEQGDSAMYLCASSLKGEETQYFGPGTRLLVL.

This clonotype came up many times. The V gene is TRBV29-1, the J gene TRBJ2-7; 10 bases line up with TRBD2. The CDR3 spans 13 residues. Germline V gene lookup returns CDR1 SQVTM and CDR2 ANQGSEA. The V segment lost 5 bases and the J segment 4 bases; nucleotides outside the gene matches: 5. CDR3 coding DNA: TGCAGCGTTTTCACTAGCGGGGATTACGAGCAGTACTTC. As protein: CSVFTSGDYEQYF.

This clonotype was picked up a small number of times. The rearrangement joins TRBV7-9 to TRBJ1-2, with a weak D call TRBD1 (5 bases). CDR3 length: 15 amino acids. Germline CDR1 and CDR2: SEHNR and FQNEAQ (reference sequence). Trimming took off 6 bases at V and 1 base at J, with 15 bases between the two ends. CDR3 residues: CASRAGRGDNYGYTF. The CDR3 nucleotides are TGTGCCAGCAGAGCCGGGAGGGGCGATAACTATGGCTACACCTTC. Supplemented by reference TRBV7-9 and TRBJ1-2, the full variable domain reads DTGVSQNPRHKITKRGQNVTFRCDPISEHNRLYWYRQTLGQGPEFLTYFQNEAQLEKSRLLSDRFSAERPKGSFSTLEIQRTEQGDSAMYLCASRAGRGDNYGYTFGSGTRLTVV.

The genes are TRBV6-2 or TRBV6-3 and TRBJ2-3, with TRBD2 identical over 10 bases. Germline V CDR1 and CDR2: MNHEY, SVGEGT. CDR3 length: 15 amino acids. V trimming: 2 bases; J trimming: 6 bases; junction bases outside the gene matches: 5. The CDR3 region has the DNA TGTGCCAGCAGTTACAGGCTAGCGGGAGTTGATACGCAGTATTTT. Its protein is CASSYRLAGVDTQYF.

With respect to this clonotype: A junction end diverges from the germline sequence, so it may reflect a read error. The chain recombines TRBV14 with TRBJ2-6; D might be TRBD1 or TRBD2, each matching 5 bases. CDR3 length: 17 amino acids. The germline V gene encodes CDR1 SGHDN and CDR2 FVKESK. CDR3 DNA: TGTGCCAGCAGCCCCCTGGGACGGGCCTCTGGGGCCAGCGTCCTGACTTTC. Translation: CASSPLGRASGASVLTF.

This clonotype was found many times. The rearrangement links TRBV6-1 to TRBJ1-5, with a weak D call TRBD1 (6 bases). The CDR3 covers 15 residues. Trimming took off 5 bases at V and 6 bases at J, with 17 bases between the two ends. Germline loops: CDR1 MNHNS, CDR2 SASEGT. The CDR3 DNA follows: TGTGCCAGCAGTCCCTCGGACAGAGGAACTCAGCCCCAGCATTTT. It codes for CASSPSDRGTQPQHF.

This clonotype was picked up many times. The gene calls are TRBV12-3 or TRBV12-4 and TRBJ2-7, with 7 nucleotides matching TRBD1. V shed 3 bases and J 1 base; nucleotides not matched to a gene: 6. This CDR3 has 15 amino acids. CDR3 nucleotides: TGTGCCAGCAGTTTGAAGGGGGCCCGTTCCTACGAGCAGTACTTC. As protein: CASSLKGARSYEQYF.